The rows below give T cell receptor beta chains drawn from one sample of a study of CD8 T cells in ankylosing spondylitis. TCRdb ran MiXCR on the 5' RACE reads and lists one entry per CDR3 protein. The table records under 250,000 distinct CDR3 sequences, 30% to 35% of them present only once. Material: blood, either unsorted or a sorted T cell fraction (not recorded which). The receptors originated from a male donor with ankylosing spondylitis or in good health (not recorded which). Both conserved end residues are part of each CDR3. The D gene is left open where the match is weak. Not all rows give a size; the values are once, few, many and, for expanded clones, a class.

>few|TRBV12-3/TRBV12-4|TRBJ2-1|.
CASSLEGSPYNEQFF
TGTGCCAGCAGTTTAGAGGGGTCCCCCTACAATGAGCAGTTCTTC
>.|TRBV6-4|TRBJ1-3|.
CARSDSGGPYPYGNTIYF
TGTGCCCGCAGTGACTCTGGGGGGCCCTACCCCTACGGAAACACCATATATTTT
>.|TRBV12-3/TRBV12-4|TRBJ2-7|TRBD2
CASSLSSGGYEQYF
TGTGCCAGCAGTTTGTCTAGCGGGGGTTACGAGCAGTACTTC
>few|TRBV12-3/TRBV12-4|TRBJ2-3|.
CASSVTDYLTDTQYF
TGTGCCAGCAGCGTAACGGACTACCTCACAGATACGCAGTATTTT
>few|TRBV28|TRBJ2-5|.
CASSPHGGETQYF
TGTGCCAGCAGCCCACATGGAGGAGAGACCCAGTACTTC
>.|TRBV7-9|TRBJ2-7|TRBD1
CASSRTGVGEQYF
TGTGCCAGCAGCCGGACAGGGGTTGGGGAGCAGTACTTC
>many|TRBV6-4|TRBJ2-3|.
CASVGGPAGDTQYF
TGTGCCAGCGTGGGGGGGCCAGCGGGAGATACGCAGTATTTT
>few|TRBV7-2|TRBJ1-5|.
CASSSNRLLNQPQHF
TGTGCCAGCAGCTCCAACCGGTTACTCAATCAGCCCCAGCATTTT
>.|TRBV12-3/TRBV12-4|TRBJ1-3|.
CASRPRRNLDTIYF
TGTGCCAGCAGACCCAGGAGGAATTTGGACACCATATATTTT
>few|TRBV2|TRBJ2-7|.
CATTLGPQNYEQYF
TGTGCCACTACACTCGGGCCACAGAACTACGAGCAGTACTTC
>.|TRBV7-6|TRBJ2-1|.
CASSSRGAEQFF
TGTGCCAGCAGCTCCCGTGGAGCAGAGCAGTTCTTC
>.|TRBV5-1|TRBJ1-5|.
CASSLSGTINQPQHF
TGCGCCAGCAGCTTGTCAGGGACAATCAATCAGCCCCAGCATTTT
>.|TRBV5-1|TRBJ2-5|TRBD1
CASSLVQGAMETQYF
TGCGCCAGCAGCTTGGTGCAGGGGGCGATGGAGACCCAGTACTTC
>few|TRBV7-9|TRBJ1-2|.
CASSLSYGGGHYGYTF
TGTGCCAGCAGCTTATCGTATGGTGGTGGTCACTATGGCTACACCTTC
>few|TRBV12-3/TRBV12-4|TRBJ1-5|.
CASSFRGEGNQPQHF
TGTGCCAGCAGTTTTAGGGGGGAAGGCAATCAGCCCCAGCATTTT
>many|TRBV6-1|TRBJ2-1|.
CASSLPTGNTNEQFF
TGTGCCAGCAGCCTACCGACAGGCAATACTAATGAGCAGTTCTTC
>.|TRBV20-1|TRBJ2-3|.
CSARGVPQSGTQYF
TGCAGTGCTAGAGGGGTCCCCCAGAGCGGCACGCAGTATTTT
>.|TRBV20-1|TRBJ1-5|TRBD1
CSAQRRTGYSNQPQHF
TGCAGTGCTCAGAGGAGGACAGGATATAGCAATCAGCCCCAGCATTTT
>many|TRBV6-5|TRBJ1-2|.
CASSYSMGRGGYTF
TGTGCCAGCAGTTACTCGATGGGTCGAGGAGGCTACACCTTC
>.|TRBV7-9|TRBJ2-1|TRBD1
CASSLGQGDYNEQFF
TGTGCCAGCAGCTTGGGACAGGGCGATTACAATGAGCAGTTCTTC
>few|TRBV29-1|TRBJ1-1|.
CSVEGPKNTEAFF
TGCAGCGTTGAGGGGCCAAAGAACACTGAAGCTTTCTTT
>.|TRBV30|TRBJ2-5|.
CAWSVRQETQYF
TGTGCCTGGAGTGTACGGCAAGAGACCCAGTACTTC
>.|TRBV20-1|TRBJ2-7|.
CSASGRSSYEQYF
TGCAGTGCTAGCGGCAGGAGCTCCTACGAGCAGTACTTC